This T cell receptor (beta chain) came from a study of CD8 T cells in Susac syndrome. TEMRA cells were enriched by FACS, and CD4+ and CD8+ T cells were negatively isolated. This clonotype was detected only a few times. The CDR3 covers 13 residues. J gave up 8 bases and V 4 bases, and 3 bases lay outside the gene matches. Per the germline V gene, CDR1 is LGHDT and CDR2 is YNNKEL (reference sequence). With random hexamers, roughly 0.5 to 1 ug RNA was reverse transcribed. TCRdb independently ran MiXCR on the immunoSEQ multiplex PCR reads; one entry per CDR3 protein. The data contain 300,000 or so distinct CDR3 sequences, around 90% of them singletons.

The rearrangement joins TRBV3-1 to TRBJ1-2; TRBD1 matches 11 bases. The TCR sequence derives from a human donor with multiple sclerosis. The material sequenced was CD4+ T cells from PBMCs. CDR3 residues: CASSPDRGRGYTF. The CDR3 bases are TGTGCCAGCAGCCCGGACAGGGGGCGAGGCTACACCTTC.